This paragraph reports one T cell receptor beta chain. This clone was recorded only once. It lacks a known antigen. Per-base qualities were not stored, and no clone one base away is much larger. The library was generated by the immunoSEQ multiplex PCR assay. Held by TCRdb, this immuneACCESS table contains in-frame sequences only and omits some clones. Under half of the omission traces to an unresolved V gene where checked; the cause of the rest is unknown. The sample table lists approximately 14,000 clones, around three quarters of them with a count of one. The top ten clonotypes cover about a sixth of the sample. The data derive from a study of control samples from healthy donors and cancer patients (dated by TCRdb to 2018 to 2021). V lost 1 base and J lost 8 bases; the stretch between them is 6 bases long. According to the germline V gene, CDR1 reads SGHVS and CDR2 reads FQNEAQ. The CDR3 runs 12 amino acids, cysteine and phenylalanine included. Of the read, only the CDR3 DNA is kept; its 36 bases are in frame from base 1.

The receptor comes from a female donor with lung cancer. The sequencing sample was made of formalin-fixed, paraffin-embedded tissue. Recombination connected TRBV7-8 to TRBJ1-5; no confident D gene assignment can be made. The DNA sequence is given as TGTGCCAGCAGCTTAGAGGTTGAGCCCCAGCATTTT. Translated, it gives CASSLEVEPQHF.